This record covers a single T cell receptor beta chain. Its antigen is as yet unknown. This CDR3 comprises 16 residues. V lost 4 bases, J lost 2 bases, and 10 bases stayed unmatched. Germline assignment: CDR1 MGHRA and CDR2 YSYEKL. This entry belongs to a study of cytomegalovirus exposure and HLA in healthy donors. Study details: There were about 85 million unique TCRs (from HLA-typed donors) in an early data release. The study's findings and limits: Some TCR beta chains (roughly 160 of them) were listed as cytomegalovirus-associated.

PCR primers comprised 60 Vbeta and 13 Jbeta primers. Some clones are missing from TCRdb's copy, which holds only in-frame ones; the method was immunoSEQ multiplex PCR. The sample consists of some 220,000 clones, just over 75% of them appearing once. Every donor was a healthy person donating bone marrow. Although they were nominally healthy when sampled, donors likely had unrecorded immune exposures. The chain carries TRBV4-1 and TRBJ1-2; TRBD1 aligns across 7 bases. Sequenced: PBMCs. The TCR sequence derives from a woman aged 60-75 years in good health and CMV-seropositive. The CDR3 here is CASSPQTAGGNYGYTF. The CDR3 bases are TGCGCCAGCAGCCCACAAACGGCAGGGGGGAACTATGGCTACACCTTC.